The present TCR beta chain was sequenced within a study of cytomegalovirus exposure and HLA in healthy donors (TCRdb year 2017). Regarding the research as a whole: In an earlier analysis of fewer than 750 of the donors, 276 Gb of sequence data and 117 million unique TCR beta sequences from roughly 200 million T cells were reported. An early release covering roughly 600 HLA-typed donors comprised approximately 300 gigabases of sequencing data and tens of millions of unique TCR sequences. Among the roughly 410 genotyped donors, around 79% belonged to the genetic ancestry cluster associated with self-reported Caucasian donors. The study aimed to test whether signatures of past pathogen exposure could be identified by cataloging public T cell receptors. The study used immunosequencing to profile the T cell repertoires of several hundred subjects and linked those repertoires to cytomegalovirus serostatus. Besides the first cohort of approximately 710 subjects, a separate validation cohort made up of about 120 different subjects was used. To predict cytomegalovirus infection status, the study brought together high-throughput TCR immunosequencing, statistical association of individual TCRs with disease status, and machine learning. To study patterns of TCR occurrence, a later analysis re-analyzed previously published TCR beta repertoires from 666 donors and added high-resolution HLA genotyping. Rather than drawing on any new phenotypic data, the later analysis identified candidate immune exposures from TCR beta sequences and the way those sequences occurred across donors. To decide whether each TCR beta V gene segment behaved as functional or pseudogenic, an earlier analysis of some 570 of the donors relied on high-throughput TCR beta sequencing. Donor age, sex, ethnicity and CMV serostatus were compiled together with the repertoire data. Genome-wide SNP genotypes for about 65% of the roughly 700 donors were used in a later genetic analysis, which treated that subset as a discovery cohort. Every repertoire in the discovery cohort had been generated on one and the same sequencing platform. HLA typing included class I and class II loci at four-digit resolution. The number of donors typed differed by locus, with 629-630 for A, B, C, DRB1 and DQB1, around 520 for DQA1, 606 for DPA1, and some 440 for DPB1. Four to six DR-DQ haplotypes were handled as single units for association and clustering, since linkage in the cohort was strong. Across approximately 420 genotyped donors of the cohort, an average of roughly 230,000 unique TCR beta nucleotide sequences per donor were sequenced, and around 19% of those sequences were non-productive.

Of note for this clone: This clone's antigen is unknown. One base away there is no much larger clone; base qualities are not given.

In total, 666 healthy bone marrow donors made up the cohort. Cohort members were all nominally healthy when sampled, although unrecorded immune exposures were likely present. The donor was CMV seronegative and was included in the group of a few hundred seronegative cohort members. Every donor gave a peripheral blood sample, and the peripheral blood mononuclear cells from that sample were used for TCR beta sequencing. Genomic DNA was extracted from the blood cell samples with the Qiagen DNeasy Blood Extraction Kit. Preparation of the library involved the immunoSEQ multiplex PCR assay. The multiplex PCR relied on a mix of 60 forward primers for TCR Vbeta segments and 13 reverse primers for TCR Jbeta segments. The CDR3 region of rearranged TCR beta genes was amplified from genomic DNA with a multiplex PCR assay. The Illumina HiSeq System was used to sequence the amplified TCR beta libraries as 87-base-pair reads. The original methods were these. In a later analysis, 77 million or so unique TCR beta chains were counted across the approximately 620 repertoires, and roughly 11 million of these chains were shared by at least two donors. To remove PCR and sequencing errors, raw reads were error-corrected and collapsed into unique sequences using a nearest-neighbor algorithm that merged closely related sequences. CDR3 sequences were aligned to IMGT reference sequences to assign V, D and J gene segments. For a sequence to be retained, a match of at least six nucleotides to both a V gene segment and a J gene segment was required. Rearrangements were called productive when the CDR3 lacked stop codons and stayed in frame with V and J; all others were non-productive. Following IMGT convention, CDR3 was defined as the stretch from the second conserved V-encoded cysteine to the conserved J-encoded phenylalanine. In an earlier analysis of more than 550 of the donors, sequences lacking an unambiguous match to a single V gene segment were excluded. An earlier analysis of approximately 590 of the donors classified V segments as functional when productive rearrangements were above 56.7% and as segregating when the standard deviation between donors was above 5%. A statistical classification framework was developed to diagnose cytomegalovirus status using the catalog of TCR beta chain sequences. V and J gene assignment, in a later analysis, came from comparing TCR nucleotide sequences with IMGT/GENE-DB human TR gene sequences. Using the TCRdist pipeline, a later analysis assigned CDR3 sequences along with most-parsimonious VDJ recombination scenarios. A later analysis defined each TCR beta chain by its CDR3 amino acid sequence plus V-gene family, and excluded reads lacking a unique V-gene family. In a later analysis, some 600 highly shared, low-generation-probability nucleotide sequences were removed to address suspected cross-contamination and a sequencing artifact. In a later analysis, a clonal expansion index was calculated for each public chain from normalized within-repertoire ranks of inferred template counts. A later analysis computed generation probabilities with a VDJ recombination model fitted to out-of-frame rearrangements, and checked the results against IGoR. A later analysis scored TCR-TCR, TCR-HLA and TCR-CMV co-occurrence with hypergeometric tests, applying a repertoire-size bias correction to TCR pairs. To estimate false discovery rates, a later analysis permuted the HLA or CMV assignments 20 times. In a later analysis, co-occurring TCRs were grouped using DBSCAN, and TCRdist sequence similarity was added for clustering within HLA-allele-positive subsets. Co-occurrence clustering excluded repertoires with fewer than 30,000 or more than 120,000 public chains, plus five with anomalous nucleotide sharing. The table was pulled from immuneACCESS by TCRdb, which kept in-frame rearrangements only. Such tables lose some clones; where checked, under half of the loss comes from unresolved V genes, and the rest has no known cause. The DNA was the basis for D and trimming; V, J and clone size are from that table. The sample yields tens of thousands of clones; under 85% were counted once. The ten largest clones add up to just under 3% of the sample.

CDR1 and CDR2, looked up from the germline V gene, are SGHTA and FQGNSA. The germline V and J ends show losses of 4 bases and 8 bases respectively, and no gene match explains 10 bases of the junction. The CDR3 has 15 amino acids, counting the end cysteine and phenylalanine. CDR3 DNA only is kept here, 45 bases in frame from base 1. What the authors observed across the whole study: In an earlier analysis of 587 of the donors, most TCR beta V segments appeared in productive rearrangements about 87% or about 30% of the time, broadly matching IMGT annotations. While some public TCRs were present in many individuals, most TCR sequences turned up only very rarely across donors. When HLA alleles, especially DR and DQ, strongly co-occurred, attributing TCR associations to individual alleles was difficult. Because the 87-base-pair reads could not distinguish some IMGT-functional V segments, including TRBV6-2 and TRBV6-3, those segments were excluded. The earlier analysis of approximately 540 of the donors excluded some 15 rarely observed V segments, including chromosome 9 orphons, because counts were too low. A later analysis associated around 16,000 TCR beta sequences with specific HLA alleles at a false discovery rate of 0.05. Cytomegalovirus status was reported to be diagnosed by the classifier with high specificity and sensitivity in both the original and validation cohorts. Most CMV-associated TCR beta chains appeared to be HLA-restricted in a later analysis, and the HLA associations seemed to be driven largely by CMV exposure. A later analysis reported that several top co-occurrence clusters appeared linked to parvovirus B19, influenza, CMV and Epstein-Barr virus. The study gave a list of about 160 TCR beta chains associated with cytomegalovirus. According to a later genetic analysis, donors in an Asian-associated ancestry cluster had fewer N-insertions in productive TCRs than the roughly 670-donor mean. For the cohort, immune exposure information was limited to CMV serostatus. In a later analysis, HLA-associated TCR beta chains were found to be more clonally expanded and to have lower generation probabilities than equally common non-associated chains. HLA typing was unavailable for some donors at each locus, so association tests used only the typed subset. This cohort had only TCR beta chains sequenced, and the lack of alpha or paired-chain data limited which features could be detected. A cluster of highly shared sequence variants was judged likely to represent a technical artifact of the sequencing pipeline. Presence/absence analyses assumed roughly uniform sequencing depth across donors, an assumption that may not hold. A later genetic analysis associated a missense DCLRE1C variant with V-gene and J-gene trimming of TCR beta chains, and an independent cohort replicated the association. According to the authors, the approach could potentially be generalized to other disease states and immunological phenotypes. A later analysis found that TCR association rates varied across HLA loci, with DRB1 alleles showing the most associated TCRs and HLA-C alleles the fewest. Correlated functional status among segregating V segments might be attributable to linkage disequilibrium, but an unknown experimental factor could not be ruled out. A further reported finding was that TCR beta sequences accurately predicted the HLA-A and HLA-B alleles for most subjects in the first cohort. A few of the identified cytomegalovirus-associated TCR beta chains were confirmed in vitro to be specific for cytomegalovirus antigens.

The sequence is built from TRBV7-2 and TRBJ1-2; 10 junctional bases match TRBD1. The source material was PBMCs. The sequence derives from a woman aged 25 to 45 in good health and CMV-seronegative. The CDR3 region has the sequence CASSSDRGPPRGYTF. Read as DNA, the sequence is TGTGCCAGCAGCTCCGACAGGGGGCCGCCGAGGGGCTACACCTTC.